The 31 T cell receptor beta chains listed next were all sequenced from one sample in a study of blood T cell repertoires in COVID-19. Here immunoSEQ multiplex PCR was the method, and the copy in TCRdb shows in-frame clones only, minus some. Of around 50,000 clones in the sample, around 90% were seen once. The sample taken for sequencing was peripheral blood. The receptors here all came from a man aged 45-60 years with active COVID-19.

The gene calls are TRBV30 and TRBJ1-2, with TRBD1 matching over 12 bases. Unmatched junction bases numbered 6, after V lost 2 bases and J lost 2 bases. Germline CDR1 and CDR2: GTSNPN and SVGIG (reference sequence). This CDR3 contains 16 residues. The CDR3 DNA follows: TGTGCCTGGAGTAAACCGGGACAGGGGGCGAACTATGGCTACACCTTC. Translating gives CAWSKPGQGANYGYTF.

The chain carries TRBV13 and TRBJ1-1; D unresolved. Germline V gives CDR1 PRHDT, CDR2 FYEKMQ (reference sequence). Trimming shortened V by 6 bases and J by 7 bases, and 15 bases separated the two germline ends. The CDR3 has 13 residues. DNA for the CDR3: TGTGCCAGCAGTAACCCCCCCCGGGATGAAGCTTTCTTT. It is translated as CASSNPPRDEAFF. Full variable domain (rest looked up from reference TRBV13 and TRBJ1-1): AAGVIQSPRHLIKEKRETATLKCYPIPRHDTVYWYQQGPGQDPQFLISFYEKMQSDKGSIPDRFSAQQFSDYHSELNMSSLELGDSALYFCASSNPPRDEAFFGQGTRLTVV.

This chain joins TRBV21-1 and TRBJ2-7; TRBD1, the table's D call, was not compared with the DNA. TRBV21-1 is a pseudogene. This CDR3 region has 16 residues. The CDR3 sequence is CASSRRQIRTPYEQYF. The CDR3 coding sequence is TGTGCCAGCAGCAGAAGACAGATTCGCACCCCCTACGAGCAGTACTTC.

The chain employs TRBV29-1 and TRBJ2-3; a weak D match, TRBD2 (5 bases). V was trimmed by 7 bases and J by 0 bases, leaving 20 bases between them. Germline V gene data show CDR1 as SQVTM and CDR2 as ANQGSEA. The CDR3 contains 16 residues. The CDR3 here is CSGRVLARASTDTQYF. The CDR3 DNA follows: TGCAGCGGACGGGTTCTAGCACGTGCTAGCACAGATACGCAGTATTTT.

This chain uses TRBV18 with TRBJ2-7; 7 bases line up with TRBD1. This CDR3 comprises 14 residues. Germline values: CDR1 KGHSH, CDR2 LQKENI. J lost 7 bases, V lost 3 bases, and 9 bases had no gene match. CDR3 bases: TGTGCCAGCTCACCGGACAGGTTAACTGTGGAGCAGTACTTC. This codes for CASSPDRLTVEQYF.

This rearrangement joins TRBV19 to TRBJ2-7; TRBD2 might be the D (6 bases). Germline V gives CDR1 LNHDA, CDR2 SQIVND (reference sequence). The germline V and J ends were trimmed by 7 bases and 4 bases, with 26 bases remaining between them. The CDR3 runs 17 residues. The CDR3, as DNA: TGTGCCAGTAAAAGCTCCGGGGGAAATGAGGGGCTTTACGAGCAGTACTTC. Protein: CASKSSGGNEGLYEQYF.

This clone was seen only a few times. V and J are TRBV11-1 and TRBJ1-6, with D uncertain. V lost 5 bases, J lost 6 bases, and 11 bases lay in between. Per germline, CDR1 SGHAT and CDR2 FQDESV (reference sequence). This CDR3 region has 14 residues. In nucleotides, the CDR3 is TGTGCCAGCAGCGCCGAAGAGGGTAATTCACCCCTCCACTTT. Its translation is CASSAEEGNSPLHF. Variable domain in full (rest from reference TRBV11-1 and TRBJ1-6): EAEVAQSPRYKITEKSQAVAFWCDPISGHATLYWYRQILGQGPELLVQFQDESVVDDSQLPKDRFSAERLKGVDSTLKIQPAELGDSAMYLCASSAEEGNSPLHFGNGTRLTVT.

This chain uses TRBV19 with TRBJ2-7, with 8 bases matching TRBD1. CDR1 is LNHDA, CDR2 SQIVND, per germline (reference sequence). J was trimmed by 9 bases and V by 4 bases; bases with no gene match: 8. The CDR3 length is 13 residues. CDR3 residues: CASSRGLQGAQYF. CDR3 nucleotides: TGTGCCAGTAGTAGGGGTCTCCAGGGGGCGCAGTACTTC.

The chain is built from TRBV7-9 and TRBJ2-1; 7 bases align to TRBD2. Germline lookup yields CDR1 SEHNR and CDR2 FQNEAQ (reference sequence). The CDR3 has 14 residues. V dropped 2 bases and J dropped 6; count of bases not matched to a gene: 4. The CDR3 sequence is CASSLSAGSNEQFF. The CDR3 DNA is TGTGCCAGCAGCTTATCAGCGGGGTCCAATGAGCAGTTCTTC.

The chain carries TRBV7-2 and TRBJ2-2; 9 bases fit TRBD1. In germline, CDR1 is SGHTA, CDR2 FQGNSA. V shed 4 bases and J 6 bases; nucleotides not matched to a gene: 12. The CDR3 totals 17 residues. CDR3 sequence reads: CASSSGTGLRVSGELFF. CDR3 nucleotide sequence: TGTGCCAGCAGCTCGGGGACAGGGCTGCGAGTTTCCGGGGAGCTGTTTTTT.

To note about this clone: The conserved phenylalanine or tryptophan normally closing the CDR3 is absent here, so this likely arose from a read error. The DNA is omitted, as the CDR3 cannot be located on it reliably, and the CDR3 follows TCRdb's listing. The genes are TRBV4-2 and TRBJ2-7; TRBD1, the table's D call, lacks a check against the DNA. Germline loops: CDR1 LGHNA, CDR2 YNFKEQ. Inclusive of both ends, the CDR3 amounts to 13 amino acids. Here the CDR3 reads CASSQEATGQGFI.

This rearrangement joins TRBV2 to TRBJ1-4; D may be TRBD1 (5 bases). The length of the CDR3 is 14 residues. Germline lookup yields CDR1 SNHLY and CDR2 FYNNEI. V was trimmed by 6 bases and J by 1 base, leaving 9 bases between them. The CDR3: CASSFDRTNEKLFF. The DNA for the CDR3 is TGTGCCAGCAGCTTCGACAGAACTAATGAAAAACTGTTTTTT. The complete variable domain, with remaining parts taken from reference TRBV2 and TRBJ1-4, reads EPEVTQTPSHQVTQMGQEVILRCVPISNHLYFYWYRQILGQKVEFLVSFYNNEISEKSEIFDDQFSVERPDGSNFTLKIRSTKLEDSAMYFCASSFDRTNEKLFFGSGTQLSVL.

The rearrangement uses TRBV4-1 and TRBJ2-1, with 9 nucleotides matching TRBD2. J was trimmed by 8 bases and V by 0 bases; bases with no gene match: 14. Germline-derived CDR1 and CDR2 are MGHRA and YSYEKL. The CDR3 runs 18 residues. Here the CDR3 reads CASSQDGAAGGALDEQFF. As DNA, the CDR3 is TGCGCCAGCAGCCAAGACGGGGCTGCGGGGGGGGCCTTGGATGAGCAGTTCTTC.

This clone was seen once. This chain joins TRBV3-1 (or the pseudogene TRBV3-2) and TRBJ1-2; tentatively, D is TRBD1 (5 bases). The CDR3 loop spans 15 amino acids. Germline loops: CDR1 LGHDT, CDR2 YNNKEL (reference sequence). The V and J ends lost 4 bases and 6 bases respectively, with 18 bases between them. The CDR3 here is CASSLGGVERDGYTF. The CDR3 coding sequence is TGTGCCAGCAGCCTAGGAGGGGTCGAACGCGATGGCTACACCTTC.

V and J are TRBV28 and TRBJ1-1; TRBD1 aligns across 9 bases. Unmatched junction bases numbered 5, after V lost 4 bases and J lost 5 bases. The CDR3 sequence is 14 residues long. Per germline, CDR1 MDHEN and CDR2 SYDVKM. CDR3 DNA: TGTGCCAGCAGTTCCAGACAGGGGGGAACTGAAGCTTTCTTT. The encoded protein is CASSSRQGGTEAFF.

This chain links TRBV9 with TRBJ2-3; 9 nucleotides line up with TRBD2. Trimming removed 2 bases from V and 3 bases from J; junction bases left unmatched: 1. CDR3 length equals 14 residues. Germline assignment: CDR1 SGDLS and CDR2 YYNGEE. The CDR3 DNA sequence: TGTGCCAGCAGCGTTAGCGGGAGAACAGATACGCAGTATTTT. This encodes CASSVSGRTDTQYF. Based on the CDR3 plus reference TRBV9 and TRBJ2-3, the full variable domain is DSGVTQTPKHLITATGQRVTLRCSPRSGDLSVYWYQQSLDQGLQFLIQYYNGEERAKGNILERFSAQQFPDLHSELNLSSLELGDSALYFCASSVSGRTDTQYFGPGTRLTVL.

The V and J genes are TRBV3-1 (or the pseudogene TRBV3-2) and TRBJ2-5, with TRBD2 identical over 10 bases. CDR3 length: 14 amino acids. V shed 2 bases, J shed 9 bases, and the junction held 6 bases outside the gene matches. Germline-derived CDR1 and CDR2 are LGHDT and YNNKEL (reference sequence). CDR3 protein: CASSQNSGGRSQYF. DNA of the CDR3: TGTGCCAGCAGCCAAAATAGCGGGGGGCGGTCCCAGTACTTC.

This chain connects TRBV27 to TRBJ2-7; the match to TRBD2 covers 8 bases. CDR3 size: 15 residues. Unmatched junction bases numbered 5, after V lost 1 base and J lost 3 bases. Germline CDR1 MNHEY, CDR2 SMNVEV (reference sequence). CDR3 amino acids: CASSLYSGGLYEQYF. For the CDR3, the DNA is TGTGCCAGCAGTTTATACTCGGGGGGGCTCTACGAGCAGTACTTC.

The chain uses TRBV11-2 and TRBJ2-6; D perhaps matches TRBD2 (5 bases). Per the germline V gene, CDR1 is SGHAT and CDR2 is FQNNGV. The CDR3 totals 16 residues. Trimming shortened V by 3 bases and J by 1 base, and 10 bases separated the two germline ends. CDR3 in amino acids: CASSLRGWSGANVLTF. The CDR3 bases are TGTGCCAGCAGCTTGCGAGGGTGGTCTGGGGCCAACGTCCTGACTTTC.

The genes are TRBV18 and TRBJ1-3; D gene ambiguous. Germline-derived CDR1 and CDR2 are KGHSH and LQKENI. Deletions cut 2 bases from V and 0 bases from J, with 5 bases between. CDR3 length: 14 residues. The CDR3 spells CASSPTGSGNTIYF. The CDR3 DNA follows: TGTGCCAGCTCACCAACGGGCTCTGGAAACACCATATATTTT.

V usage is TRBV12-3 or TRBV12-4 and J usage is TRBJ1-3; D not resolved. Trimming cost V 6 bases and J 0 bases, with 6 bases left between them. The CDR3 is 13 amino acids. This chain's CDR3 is CASSLYSGNTIYF. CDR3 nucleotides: TGTGCCAGCAGCCTCTACTCTGGAAACACCATATATTTT.

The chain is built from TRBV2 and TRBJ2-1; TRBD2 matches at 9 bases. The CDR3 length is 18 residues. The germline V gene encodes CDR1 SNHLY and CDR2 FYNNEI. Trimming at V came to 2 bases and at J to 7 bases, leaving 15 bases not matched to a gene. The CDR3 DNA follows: TGTGCCAGCAGTGAACACGGGTTAGCGGGAGTTCGGGGAAATGAGCAGTTCTTC. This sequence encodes CASSEHGLAGVRGNEQFF.

CDR3 nucleotide sequence: TGTGCCAGCAGCAAGGAACTAGCAGCAGGGGGTACGCAGTTCTTC. It yields the protein CASSKELAAGGTQFF. This rearrangement joins TRBV7-3 to TRBJ2-1, with D maybe TRBD1 (7 bases). V lost 5 bases to trimming and J lost 12 bases, with 23 bases between them. CDR1 and CDR2 from the germline V gene are SGHTA and FQGTGA. CDR3 length equals 15 residues.

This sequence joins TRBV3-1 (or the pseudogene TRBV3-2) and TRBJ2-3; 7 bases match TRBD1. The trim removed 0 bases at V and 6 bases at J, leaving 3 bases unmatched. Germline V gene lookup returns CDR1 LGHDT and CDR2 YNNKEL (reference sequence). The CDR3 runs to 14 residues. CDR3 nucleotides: TGTGCCAGCAGCCAAGAAGCCAGGGGGGATACGCAGTATTTT. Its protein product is CASSQEARGDTQYF.

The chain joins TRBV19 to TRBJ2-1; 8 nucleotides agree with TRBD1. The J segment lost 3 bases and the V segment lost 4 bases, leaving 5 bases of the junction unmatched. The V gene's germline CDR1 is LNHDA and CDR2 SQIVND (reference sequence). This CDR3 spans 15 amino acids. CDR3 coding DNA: TGTGCCAGTAGTAATCAAGGACAGGGCTACAATGAGCAGTTCTTC. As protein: CASSNQGQGYNEQFF.

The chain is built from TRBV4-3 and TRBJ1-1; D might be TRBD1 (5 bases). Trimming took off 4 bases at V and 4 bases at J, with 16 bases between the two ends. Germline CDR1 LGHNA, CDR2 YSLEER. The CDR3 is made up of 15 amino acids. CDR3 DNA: TGCGCCAGCAGCCCAACTCCCGGGGGGAGCACTGAAGCTTTCTTT. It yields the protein CASSPTPGGSTEAFF.

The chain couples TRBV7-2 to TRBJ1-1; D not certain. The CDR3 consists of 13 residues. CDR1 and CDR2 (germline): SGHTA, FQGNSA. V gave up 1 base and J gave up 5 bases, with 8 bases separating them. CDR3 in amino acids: CASSLGMRTEAFF. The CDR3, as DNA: TGTGCCAGCAGCTTAGGTATGCGGACTGAAGCTTTCTTT.

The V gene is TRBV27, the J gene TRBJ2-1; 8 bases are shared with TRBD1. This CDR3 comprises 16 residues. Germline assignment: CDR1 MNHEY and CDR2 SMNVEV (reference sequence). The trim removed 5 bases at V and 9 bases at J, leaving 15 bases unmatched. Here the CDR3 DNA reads TGTGCCAGCAGTCCAGCCGGACAGGGACGCTACGGTGAGCAGTTCTTC. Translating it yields CASSPAGQGRYGEQFF.

CDR3 sequence (DNA): TGTGCCAGCAGCTTGGCCCAACTTACAGGGACCGAGCAGTACTTC. Protein sequence: CASSLAQLTGTEQYF. V is TRBV5-4 and J is TRBJ2-7; a weak D match, TRBD1 (6 bases). The CDR3 is made up of 15 amino acids. From germline, CDR1 is SGHNT and CDR2 YYREEE (reference sequence). V lost 0 bases, J lost 6 bases, and 16 bases lay in between.

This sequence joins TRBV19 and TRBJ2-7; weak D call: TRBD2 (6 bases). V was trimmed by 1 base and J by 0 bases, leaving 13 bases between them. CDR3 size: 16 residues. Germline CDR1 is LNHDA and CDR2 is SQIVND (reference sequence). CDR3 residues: CASSIGGAGSSYEQYF. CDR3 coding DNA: TGTGCCAGTAGTATAGGCGGGGCAGGGAGCTCCTACGAGCAGTACTTC.

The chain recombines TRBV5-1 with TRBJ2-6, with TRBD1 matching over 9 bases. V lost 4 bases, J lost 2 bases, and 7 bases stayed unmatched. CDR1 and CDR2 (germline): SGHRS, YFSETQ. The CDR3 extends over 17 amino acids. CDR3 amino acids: CASSPAGTGTGANVLTF. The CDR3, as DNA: TGCGCCAGCAGCCCCGCCGGGACAGGGACTGGGGCCAACGTCCTGACTTTC.